The 19 T cell receptor beta chains presented below share a single source sample, sequenced in a study of T cell responses to AZD1222 COVID-19 vaccine. Sequencing was performed with immunoSEQ multiplex PCR; in TCRdb, only in-frame clones are kept and a portion is missing. The sample holds fewer than 120,000 clones, about 85% seen once. Sequencing used peripheral blood, obtained on day 0 of AZD1222 vaccination. These receptor sequences come from an adult in good health.

A note on this clone: The sample has other DNA sequences that encode this CDR3 too. This chain links TRBV18 with TRBJ1-4, with D unclear. Germline values: CDR1 KGHSH, CDR2 LQKENI. The V gene lost 3 bases and the J gene lost 8 bases, with 4 bases spanning the gap. The CDR3 covers 11 residues. CDR3: CASSPGEKLFF. CDR3 nucleotide sequence: TGTGCCAGCTCACCCGGAGAAAAACTGTTTTTT.

This clone was seen a single time. The rearrangement uses TRBV5-1 and TRBJ2-7; D might be TRBD1 or TRBD2, each matching 5 bases. Trimming shortened V by 4 bases and J by 2 bases, and 22 bases separated the two germline ends. Germline assignment: CDR1 SGHRS and CDR2 YFSETQ. The CDR3 contains 17 residues. CDR3 nucleotides: TGCGCCAGCAGCCCAGCAAAAGGGACGGAAGGAACCTACGAGCAGTACTTC. It specifies CASSPAKGTEGTYEQYF.

The chain links TRBV24-1 to TRBJ2-1, with D tentatively TRBD1 or TRBD2 (5 bases each). The CDR3 is made up of 13 amino acids. The V and J ends lost 7 bases and 4 bases respectively, with 10 bases between them. From germline, CDR1 is KGHDR and CDR2 SFDVKD. CDR3 sequence reads: CATSRGGYNEQFF. CDR3 coding DNA: TGTGCCACCAGCCGGGGCGGATACAATGAGCAGTTCTTC.

This sequence joins TRBV6-5 and TRBJ1-2, with D hard to call. Between the trimmed V and J ends, which lost 2 bases and 2 bases, there was a span of 15 bases. Germline V gives CDR1 MNHEY, CDR2 SVGAGI. The CDR3 extends over 16 amino acids. CDR3 loop: CASSYGRWETNYGYTF. CDR3 DNA sequence: TGTGCCAGCAGTTACGGGCGGTGGGAAACCAACTATGGCTACACCTTC.

The chain links TRBV9 to TRBJ1-1; D remains unclear. CDR1 is SGDLS, CDR2 YYNGEE, per germline. The V gene lost 4 bases and the J gene lost 4 bases, with 14 bases spanning the gap. The CDR3 length is 14 residues. Here the CDR3 DNA reads TGTGCCAGCAGCCTAACAGTGGGGAGCACTGAAGCTTTCTTT. Its protein product is CASSLTVGSTEAFF.

The gene calls are TRBV6-5 and TRBJ2-7, with TRBD1 matching over 10 bases. The CDR3 runs 14 residues. Losses at the gene ends were 4 bases for V and 3 bases for J; bases not matched to a gene: 3. The germline CDR1 and CDR2 sequences are MNHEY and SVGAGI. The DNA of the CDR3 is TGTGCCAGCAGTTGGACAGGGGGTGGCTACGAGCAGTACTTC. Protein sequence: CASSWTGGGYEQYF.

The chain carries TRBV10-3 and TRBJ2-5; D is undetermined. Trimming stripped 8 bases from V and 1 base from J, with 17 bases between. This CDR3 has 15 residues. From germline, CDR1 is ENHRY and CDR2 SYGVKD. In nucleotides, the CDR3 is TGTGCCATCGCCCTAGGCCGGGTGTCCCAAGAGACCCAGTACTTC. Translation: CAIALGRVSQETQYF.

This clone was seen only a few times. The rearrangement joins TRBV7-9 to TRBJ2-1; 7 bases match TRBD2. V was clipped by 2 bases and J by 5 bases; unmatched bases: 3. Germline loops: CDR1 SEHNR, CDR2 FQNEAQ (reference sequence). The CDR3 is 14 amino acids. The CDR3 spells CASSLLADHNEQFF. CDR3 coding DNA: TGTGCCAGCAGCTTACTAGCGGACCACAATGAGCAGTTCTTC.

The V and J genes are TRBV5-4 and TRBJ1-2; no firm D call. Germline loops: CDR1 SGHNT, CDR2 YYREEE (reference sequence). The length of the CDR3 is 16 residues. V shed 0 bases and J shed 8 bases, with 20 bases lying between them. The CDR3, as DNA: TGTGCCAGCAGCTTGGAGGAACAGTGGAAAGGAGGAGGCTACACCTTC. This encodes CASSLEEQWKGGGYTF.

V gene TRBV5-5 combines with J gene TRBJ2-2; no firm D call. V was shortened by 0 bases and J by 4 bases, with 4 bases between the two germline ends. Germline CDR1 is SGHKS and CDR2 is YYEKEE (reference sequence). The CDR3 totals 13 residues. The CDR3 sequence: CASSLDPTGELFF. Written as DNA, the CDR3 is TGTGCCAGCAGCTTGGACCCCACCGGGGAGCTGTTTTTT.

The rearrangement links TRBV19 to TRBJ2-6, with TRBD2 matching over 14 bases. This CDR3 is 18 amino acids long. In germline, CDR1 is LNHDA, CDR2 SQIVND (reference sequence). V trimming: 4 bases; J trimming: 1 base; junction bases outside the gene matches: 3. As DNA, the CDR3 is TGTGCCAGTAGTAAGGGACTAGCGGGAGCGTCTGGGGCCAACGTCCTGACTTTC. This gives the protein CASSKGLAGASGANVLTF. Full variable domain (missing parts from reference TRBV19 and TRBJ2-6): DGGITQSPKYLFRKEGQNVTLSCEQNLNHDAMYWYRQDPGQGLRLIYYSQIVNDFQKGDIAEGYSVSREKKESFPLTVTSAQKNPTAFYLCASSKGLAGASGANVLTFGAGSRLTVL.

The CDR3 is CASGLLLTGDFRGGANVLTF. The DNA of the CDR3 is TGTGCTAGTGGTTTGCTCCTGACAGGGGACTTTAGGGGTGGGGCCAACGTCCTGACTTTC. The gene calls are TRBV12-5 and TRBJ2-6; 8 bases are shared with TRBD1. This CDR3 region has 20 residues. Germline V CDR1 and CDR2: LGHNT, FRNRAP. J lost 3 bases, V lost 2 bases, and 15 bases had no gene match.

CDR3 bases: TGCAGCGTGAAGCCTTGGACTAGCGAGCCAGATACGCAGTATTTT. It translates to CSVKPWTSEPDTQYF. The chain links TRBV29-1 to TRBJ2-3; TRBD2 aligns across 9 bases. J lost 4 bases, V lost 6 bases, and 11 bases had no gene match. The CDR3 spans 15 residues. Germline lookup yields CDR1 SQVTM and CDR2 ANQGSEA.

The chain uses TRBV18 and TRBJ1-4; tentative D call: TRBD1 (5 bases). This CDR3 has 14 residues. The germline V gene has CDR1 KGHSH and CDR2 LQKENI. Trimming took 6 bases from V and 4 from J, leaving 12 bases between them. The CDR3 DNA follows: TGTGCCAGCTCTTCGGGACCGCGTAATGAAAAACTGTTTTTT. It codes for CASSSGPRNEKLFF.

The rearrangement joins TRBV4-2 to TRBJ2-3; tentatively, D is TRBD2 (6 bases). The V end lost 4 bases, the J end lost 5 bases, and 22 bases lay between the germline ends. In germline, CDR1 is LGHNA, CDR2 YNFKEQ. The CDR3 consists of 17 residues. DNA for the CDR3: TGTGCCAGCAGCCCCATAGGCCGGGGGTCAGCTGGAGATACGCAGTATTTT. It translates to CASSPIGRGSAGDTQYF.

This chain connects TRBV7-9 to TRBJ2-5; D remains ambiguous. Trimming took 5 bases from V and 5 from J, leaving 18 bases between them. Germline lookup yields CDR1 SEHNR and CDR2 FQNEAQ (reference sequence). The CDR3 is 15 residues long. CDR3 region: CASSRLSSQWETQYF. CDR3 DNA: TGTGCCAGCAGCCGCCTGAGTTCTCAGTGGGAGACCCAGTACTTC.

The gene calls are TRBV7-9 and TRBJ1-2; 7 nucleotides agree with TRBD1. Trimming removed 5 bases from V and 7 bases from J; junction bases left unmatched: 16. Germline CDR1 reads SEHNR; CDR2 reads FQNEAQ (reference sequence). CDR3 size: 16 residues. Written as DNA, the CDR3 is TGTGCCAGCAGCCGACTCGTACAGGGGCCTGACGGTGGCTACACCTTC. This codes for CASSRLVQGPDGGYTF.

The V gene is TRBV27, the J gene TRBJ1-1, with unresolved D. Trimming left V 7 bases short and J 2 bases short, with 17 bases between. The CDR3 extends over 15 amino acids. The V gene's germline CDR1 is MNHEY and CDR2 SMNVEV (reference sequence). The CDR3 DNA follows: TGTGCCAGCAAATTCCTACATTTGGGAAACACTGAAGCTTTCTTT. Amino acids: CASKFLHLGNTEAFF.

V gene TRBV4-1 combines with J gene TRBJ1-1; 8 bases line up with TRBD1. J gave up 3 bases and V 5 bases, and 5 bases lay outside the gene matches. The germline V gene has CDR1 MGHRA and CDR2 YSYEKL. The CDR3 totals 14 residues. The CDR3 region has the DNA TGCGCCAGCAGCTCCGGACAGGGAGACACTGAAGCTTTCTTT. Residues: CASSSGQGDTEAFF.